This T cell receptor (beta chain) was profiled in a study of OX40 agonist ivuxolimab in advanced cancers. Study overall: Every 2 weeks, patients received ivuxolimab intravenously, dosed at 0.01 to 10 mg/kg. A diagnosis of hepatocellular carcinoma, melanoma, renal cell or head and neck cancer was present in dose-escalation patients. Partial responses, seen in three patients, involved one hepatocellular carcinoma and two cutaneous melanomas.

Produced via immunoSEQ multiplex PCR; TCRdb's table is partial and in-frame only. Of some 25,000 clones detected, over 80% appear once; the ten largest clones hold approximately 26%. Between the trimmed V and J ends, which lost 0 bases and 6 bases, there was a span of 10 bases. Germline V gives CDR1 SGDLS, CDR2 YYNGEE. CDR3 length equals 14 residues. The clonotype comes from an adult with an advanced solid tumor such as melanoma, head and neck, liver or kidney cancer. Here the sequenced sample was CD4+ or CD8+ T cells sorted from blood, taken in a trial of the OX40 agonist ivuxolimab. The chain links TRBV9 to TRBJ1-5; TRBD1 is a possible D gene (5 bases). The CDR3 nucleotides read TGTGCCAGCAGCGTAGGGCAGGGAGGTCAGCCCCAGCATTTT. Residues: CASSVGQGGQPQHF.